The present entry profiles one T cell receptor (beta chain) with its context. CDR3 length: 15 residues. V was pared by 5 bases and J by 6 bases, with 12 bases of the junction left unmatched. Looked up from germline, CDR1 is MNHEY and CDR2 is SMNVEV (reference sequence). This sample was taken from a study of blood T cell repertoires in COVID-19. The assay was immunoSEQ multiplex PCR, and TCRdb's table has in-frame clones only and misses some. The sample yields 56,000 or so clones, nearly 90% seen once. During active infection, Seattle patients enrolled and were then monitored through disease. Sequences were obtained from peripheral blood. This receptor was identified in a woman aged 60-75 years with COVID-19, enrolled during active disease. V is TRBV27 and J is TRBJ1-1; 7 bases map to TRBD1. DNA of the CDR3: TGTGCCAGCAGTATGCGCCGGGACAGTAGGGCTGAAGCTTTCTTT. Its protein is CASSMRRDSRAEAFF.